This record looks at one T cell receptor beta chain sequence and its context. CDR1 and CDR2 (germline): SNHLY, FYNNEI. V dropped 6 bases and J dropped 4 bases, with 21 bases sitting between them. The CDR3 is 16 residues long. Clones were sequenced by immunoSEQ multiplex PCR, and TCRdb holds only the in-frame ones, with some missing. The table shows approximately 68,000 clones, with about nine tenths occurring only once. These data come from a study of OX40 agonist ivuxolimab in advanced cancers. The receptor was isolated from an adult with an advanced solid tumor such as melanoma, head and neck, liver or kidney cancer. Material: CD4+ or CD8+ T cells sorted from blood, obtained in a trial of the OX40 agonist ivuxolimab. The chain carries TRBV2 and TRBJ1-1; D ambiguous. In DNA form, the CDR3 reads TGTGCCAGCAGCCGAAATGGACGACTTTCTGGCACTGAAGCTTTCTTT. Protein: CASSRNGRLSGTEAFF.